The present T cell receptor (beta chain) was sequenced within a study of T cells in Graves' hyperthyroidism and ophthalmopathy. Study observations and caveats: A model using 13 V-J features told ophthalmopathy apart from stable hyperthyroidism. Ophthalmopathy got predicted by the model a median about six months before its onset.

Amplification yielded TCR beta CDR3 regions, with RNA transcripts as the source. The TCR CDR3 was amplified in a first-round RT-PCR using the HTBI primer set. Using its own MiXCR run on the multiplex PCR reads, TCRdb lists one record per CDR3 protein. In the table there are hundreds of thousands of distinct CDR3 sequences, more than 15% of which are singletons. This clonotype was counted ten times or more. Its target is unknown. The origin of this receptor is a middle-aged woman with Graves' ophthalmopathy. The sequencing input was blood.

CDR3 DNA sequence: TGTGCCAGCAGTTACTACGGTGCTAACTATGGCTACACCTTC. Translated, it gives CASSYYGANYGYTF. The chain combines TRBV3-1 with TRBJ1-2; D gene unclear. The CDR3 contains 14 residues. Germline CDR1 is LGHDT and CDR2 is YNNKEL (reference sequence). V shed 6 bases and J shed 0 bases, with 11 bases lying between them.